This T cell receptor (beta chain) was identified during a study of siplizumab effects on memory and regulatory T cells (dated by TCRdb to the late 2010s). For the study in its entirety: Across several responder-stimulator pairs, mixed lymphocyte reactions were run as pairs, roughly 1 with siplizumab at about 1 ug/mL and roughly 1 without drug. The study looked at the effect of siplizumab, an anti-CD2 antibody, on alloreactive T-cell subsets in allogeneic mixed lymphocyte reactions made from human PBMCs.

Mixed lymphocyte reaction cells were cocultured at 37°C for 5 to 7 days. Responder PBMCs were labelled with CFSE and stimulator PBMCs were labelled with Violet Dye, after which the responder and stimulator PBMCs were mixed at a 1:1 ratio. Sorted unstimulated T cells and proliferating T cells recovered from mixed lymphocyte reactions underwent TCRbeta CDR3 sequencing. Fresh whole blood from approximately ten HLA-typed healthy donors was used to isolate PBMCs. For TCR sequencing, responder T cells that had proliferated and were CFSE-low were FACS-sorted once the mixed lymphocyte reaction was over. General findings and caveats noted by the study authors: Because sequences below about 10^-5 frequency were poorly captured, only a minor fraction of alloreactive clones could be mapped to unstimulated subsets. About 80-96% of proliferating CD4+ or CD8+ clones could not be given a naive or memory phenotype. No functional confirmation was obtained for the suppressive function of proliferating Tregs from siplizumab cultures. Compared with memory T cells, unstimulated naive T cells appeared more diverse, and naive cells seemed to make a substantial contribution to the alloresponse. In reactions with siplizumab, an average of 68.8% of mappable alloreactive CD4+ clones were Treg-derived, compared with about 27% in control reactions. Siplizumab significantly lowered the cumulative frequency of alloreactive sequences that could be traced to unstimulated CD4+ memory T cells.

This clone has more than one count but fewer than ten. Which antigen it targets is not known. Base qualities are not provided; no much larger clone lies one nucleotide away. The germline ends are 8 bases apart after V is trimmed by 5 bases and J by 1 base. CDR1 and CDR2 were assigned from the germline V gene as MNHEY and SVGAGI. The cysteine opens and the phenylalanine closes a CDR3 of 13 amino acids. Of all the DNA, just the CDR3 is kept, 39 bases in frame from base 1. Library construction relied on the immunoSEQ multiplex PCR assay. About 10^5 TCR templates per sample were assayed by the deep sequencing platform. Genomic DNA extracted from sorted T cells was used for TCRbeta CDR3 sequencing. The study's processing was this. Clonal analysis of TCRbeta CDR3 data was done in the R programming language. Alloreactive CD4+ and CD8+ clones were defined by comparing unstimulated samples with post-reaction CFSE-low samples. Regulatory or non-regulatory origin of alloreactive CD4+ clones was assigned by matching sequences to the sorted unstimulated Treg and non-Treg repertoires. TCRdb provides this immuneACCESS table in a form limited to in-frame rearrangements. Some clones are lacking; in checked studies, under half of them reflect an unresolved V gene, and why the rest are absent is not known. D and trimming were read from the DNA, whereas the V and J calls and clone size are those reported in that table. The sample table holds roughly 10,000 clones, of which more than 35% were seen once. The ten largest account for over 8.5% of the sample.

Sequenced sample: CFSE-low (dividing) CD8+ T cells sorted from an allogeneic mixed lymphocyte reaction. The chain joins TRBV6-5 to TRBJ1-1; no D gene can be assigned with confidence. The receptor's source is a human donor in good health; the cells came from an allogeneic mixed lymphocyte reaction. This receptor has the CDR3 CASSTTRNTEAFF. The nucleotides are TGTGCCAGCAGTACTACCAGGAACACTGAAGCTTTCTTT.